This T cell receptor (beta chain) was identified during a study of blood T cell repertoires in COVID-19. This CDR3 has 12 residues. Deletions cut 6 bases from V and 5 bases from J, with 10 bases between. Source study methods: From reference gene primer amplification, estimates of nucleated cell counts were derived. Clones were sequenced by immunoSEQ multiplex PCR, and TCRdb holds only the in-frame ones, with some missing. The D gene and trimming were derived from the DNA, and the V and J assignments and clone size from that table. The table lists 150,000 or so clones, 78% of them singletons. The receptor's source is an elderly man with acute or convalescent COVID-19. The chain has TRBV12-3 or TRBV12-4 and TRBJ1-1; tentatively, D is TRBD1 (5 bases). The sequenced sample was peripheral blood. The CDR3 is CASSRVGTEAFF. CDR3 nucleotide sequence: TGTGCCAGCAGCAGGGTCGGTACTGAAGCTTTCTTT.